The 30 T cell receptor beta chains below come from one sample, sequenced in a study of blood T cell repertoires in COVID-19. Method: immunoSEQ multiplex PCR; TCRdb's copy keeps in-frame clones and lacks some. The data contain tens of thousands of clones, roughly four fifths of them singletons. Material: peripheral blood. These receptors were taken from a woman over 75 with acute or convalescent COVID-19.

This chain joins TRBV10-2 and TRBJ2-2; TRBD2 matches at 9 bases. Trimming removed 7 bases from V and 5 bases from J; junction bases left unmatched: 11. The CDR3 extends over 16 amino acids. Germline CDR1 WSHSY, CDR2 SAAADI. The CDR3 DNA follows: TGCGCCAGCACCCCCGGAGCGGGAGGTCGAACCGGGGAGCTGTTTTTT. It yields the protein CASTPGAGGRTGELFF.

The chain combines TRBV29-1 with TRBJ1-2; weak D call: TRBD1 (6 bases). CDR3 length: 12 amino acids. Trimming pared 5 bases from V and 12 bases from J, leaving 19 bases between. Germline V lookup: CDR1 SQVTM, CDR2 ANQGSEA. CDR3 residues: CSVRNREGPHTF. In DNA, the CDR3 is TGCAGCGTTAGGAACAGGGAAGGGCCGCACACCTTC.

The chain uses TRBV19 and TRBJ2-2; a possible D gene is TRBD2 (6 bases). The V end was cut by 6 bases, the J end by 5 bases, with 16 bases between. Germline V gene lookup returns CDR1 LNHDA and CDR2 SQIVND (reference sequence). The CDR3 consists of 15 residues. As DNA, the CDR3 is TGTGCCAGTAGATTCATCTTCGGAGGGACCGGGGAGCTGTTTTTT. This gives the protein CASRFIFGGTGELFF.

The genes are TRBV18 and TRBJ1-2; D is possibly TRBD1 (6 bases). Germline assignment: CDR1 KGHSH and CDR2 LQKENI. V shed 1 base and J shed 4 bases, with 10 bases lying between them. The CDR3 runs 14 residues. The CDR3 nucleotides are TGTGCCAGCTCACCACGAAAAGGGGGCTATGGCTACACCTTC. It codes for CASSPRKGGYGYTF.

This clone occurred once. This sequence joins TRBV28 and TRBJ2-3; TRBD1 is a possible D gene (5 bases). This CDR3 region has 12 residues. The V and J ends lost 7 bases and 4 bases respectively, with 9 bases between them. Per the germline V gene, CDR1 is MDHEN and CDR2 is SYDVKM. CDR3: CASTTRADTQYF. The CDR3 coding sequence is TGTGCCAGCACCACCAGGGCAGATACGCAGTATTTT.

The chain recombines TRBV7-2 with TRBJ2-2, with 10 nucleotides matching TRBD2. Germline V CDR1 and CDR2: SGHTA, FQGNSA. The CDR3 spans 14 residues. Trimming at V came to 0 bases and at J to 14 bases, leaving 6 bases not matched to a gene. The CDR3 spells CASSLALAGPILFF. The CDR3 region has the DNA TGTGCCAGCAGCTTAGCACTAGCGGGACCTATTCTGTTTTTT.

The chain has TRBV30 and TRBJ2-1; D unresolved. The V end was cut by 2 bases, the J end by 0 bases, with 11 bases between. The CDR3 length is 15 residues. Germline CDR1 is GTSNPN and CDR2 is SVGIG (reference sequence). Written as DNA, the CDR3 is TGTGCCTGGAGTCGACTGATGAGCTCCTACAATGAGCAGTTCTTC. It yields the protein CAWSRLMSSYNEQFF.

The rearrangement joins TRBV28 to TRBJ2-3, with TRBD2 matching 8 bases. Germline-derived CDR1 and CDR2 are MDHEN and SYDVKM. The CDR3 has 16 amino acids. The J segment lost 3 bases and the V segment lost 9 bases, leaving 14 bases of the junction unmatched. The CDR3, as DNA: TGTGCCAGTTCTCAGGGACTAGTGACTAGTACAGATACGCAGTATTTT. It specifies CASSQGLVTSTDTQYF.

V gene TRBV7-9 combines with J gene TRBJ1-2; 9 bases line up with TRBD1. Germline assignment: CDR1 SEHNR and CDR2 FQNEAQ (reference sequence). The J segment lost 7 bases and the V segment lost 5 bases, leaving 5 bases of the junction unmatched. This CDR3 is built from 13 residues. This CDR3 reads CASSLQGQGGYTF. DNA of the CDR3: TGTGCCAGCAGCCTACAGGGACAGGGTGGCTACACCTTC.

This clone was picked up one time. The rearrangement joins TRBV28 to TRBJ2-2; D perhaps matches TRBD1 (7 bases). Germline-derived CDR1 and CDR2 are MDHEN and SYDVKM. Deletions cut 2 bases from V and 4 bases from J, with 8 bases between. The CDR3 length is 14 residues. In DNA form, the CDR3 reads TGTGCCAGCAGTTTACAGGGGGGCACCGGGGAGCTGTTTTTT. This encodes CASSLQGGTGELFF.

The chain joins TRBV28 to TRBJ2-6; D may be TRBD2 (5 bases). This CDR3 is 15 amino acids long. The V gene lost 3 bases and the J gene lost 2 bases, with 8 bases spanning the gap. The V gene's germline CDR1 is MDHEN and CDR2 SYDVKM. CDR3 loop: CASSFARAGANVLTF. CDR3 DNA sequence: TGTGCCAGCAGTTTTGCGAGGGCTGGGGCCAACGTCCTGACTTTC.

The CDR3 bases are TGCGCCAGCAGCTTGGGGGTGATGCTCCAGGGGGCGCAGGGCACTGAAGCTTTCTTT. Its protein product is CASSLGVMLQGAQGTEAFF. This chain connects TRBV5-1 to TRBJ1-1; 8 nucleotides agree with TRBD1. CDR3 size: 19 residues. The V gene's germline CDR1 is SGHRS and CDR2 YFSETQ. V lost 0 bases, J lost 4 bases, and 17 bases stayed unmatched.

V is TRBV28 and J is TRBJ1-5; D is unresolved. V was trimmed by 2 bases and J by 5 bases, leaving 10 bases between them. Germline V gives CDR1 MDHEN, CDR2 SYDVKM. This CDR3 is 14 amino acids long. CDR3 sequence reads: CASSLNGMDQPQHF. Here the CDR3 DNA reads TGTGCCAGCAGTTTAAACGGGATGGATCAGCCCCAGCATTTT.

The genes are TRBV15 and TRBJ2-3, with 12 positions matching TRBD2. The ends lost 0 bases at V and 4 bases at J; junction bases unmatched: 2. This CDR3 spans 16 amino acids. From germline, CDR1 is LNHNV and CDR2 YYDKDF (reference sequence). CDR3 residues: CATSRDGLAGPDTQYF. In DNA, the CDR3 is TGTGCCACCAGCAGAGATGGACTAGCGGGACCAGATACGCAGTATTTT.

The CDR3 is CASTRTGDNEQFF. DNA of the CDR3: TGTGCCAGCACTCGGACAGGGGACAATGAGCAGTTCTTC. The chain has TRBV6-5 and TRBJ2-1; 9 bases match TRBD1. J lost 5 bases, V lost 7 bases, and 3 bases had no gene match. CDR3 size: 13 residues. CDR1 and CDR2 from the germline V gene are MNHEY and SVGAGI.

V is TRBV27 and J is TRBJ1-2, with 8 bases matching TRBD1. This CDR3 has 14 residues. CDR1 is MNHEY, CDR2 SMNVEV, per germline (reference sequence). Trimming at V came to 5 bases and at J to 2 bases, leaving 4 bases not matched to a gene. In DNA form, the CDR3 reads TGTGCCAGCAGTCCCAGGACAGGGAACTATGGCTACACCTTC. Its translation: CASSPRTGNYGYTF.

This clone was detected once. The V and J genes are TRBV6-5 and TRBJ1-3; D remains ambiguous. The CDR3 is 12 amino acids. Germline V gene sequence: CDR1 MNHEY, CDR2 SVGAGI. The V end lost 10 bases, the J end lost 1 base, and 8 bases lay between the germline ends. CDR3 sequence reads: CATGISGNTIYF. The DNA for the CDR3 is TGTGCCACCGGGATTTCTGGAAACACCATATATTTT.

The chain uses TRBV3-1 (or the pseudogene TRBV3-2) and TRBJ1-2; 9 nucleotides agree with TRBD1. The CDR3 loop spans 14 amino acids. Looked up from germline, CDR1 is LGHDT and CDR2 is YNNKEL (reference sequence). The V segment lost 1 base and the J segment 7 bases; nucleotides outside the gene matches: 4. CDR3 bases: TGTGCCAGCAGCCAAGGGGACAGGGCCCTTGGCTACACCTTC. It encodes CASSQGDRALGYTF.

This sequence joins TRBV2 and TRBJ2-3, with D possibly TRBD1 on 6 matching bases. The V end lost 6 bases, the J end lost 0 bases, and 16 bases lay between the germline ends. This CDR3 spans 16 amino acids. The germline V gene has CDR1 SNHLY and CDR2 FYNNEI. Here the CDR3 reads CASRGADRASTDTQYF. In nucleotides, the CDR3 is TGTGCCAGCAGGGGTGCGGACAGAGCTAGCACAGATACGCAGTATTTT.

Only a few counts were recorded for this clone. V and J are TRBV7-3 and TRBJ2-2, with 8 bases lining up with TRBD1. CDR3 size: 15 residues. Germline V lookup: CDR1 SGHTA, CDR2 FQGTGA. Trimming at V came to 5 bases and at J to 4 bases, leaving 6 bases not matched to a gene. The DNA of the CDR3 is TGTGCCAGCAGCACCCGGACAGGGACCACCGGGGAGCTGTTTTTT. Its translation is CASSTRTGTTGELFF.

This chain joins TRBV13 and TRBJ2-3, with 10 bases that match TRBD2. The junction had 6 bases not matched to a gene; V was cut back by 1 base and J by 2 bases. The CDR3 consists of 17 residues. Germline V gives CDR1 PRHDT, CDR2 FYEKMQ (reference sequence). The CDR3 bases are TGTGCCAGCAGCTTAGTAGGCCTAGCGGGAGACACAGATACGCAGTATTTT. As protein: CASSLVGLAGDTDTQYF. Looking up the rest from reference TRBV13 and TRBJ2-3 gives the full variable domain: AAGVIQSPRHLIKEKRETATLKCYPIPRHDTVYWYQQGPGQDPQFLISFYEKMQSDKGSIPDRFSAQQFSDYHSELNMSSLELGDSALYFCASSLVGLAGDTDTQYFGPGTRLTVL.

The rearrangement joins TRBV6-5 to TRBJ1-2; D is possibly TRBD1 (5 bases). V lost 2 bases and J 2 bases, leaving 12 bases between the germline ends. CDR1 and CDR2 (germline): MNHEY, SVGAGI. This CDR3 comprises 15 residues. CDR3 protein: CASSYAGPINYGYTF. DNA for the CDR3: TGTGCCAGCAGTTACGCGGGACCGATAAACTATGGCTACACCTTC.

This chain links TRBV5-1 with TRBJ2-3; 7 bases map to TRBD2. Trimming cost V 3 bases and J 8 bases; bases outside gene matches: 12. The CDR3 loop spans 15 amino acids. The germline CDR1 and CDR2 sequences are SGHRS and YFSETQ. The CDR3 here is CASSWSWRTRGTQYF. CDR3 DNA sequence: TGCGCCAGCAGCTGGAGCTGGAGGACTAGAGGTACGCAGTATTTT.

This rearrangement joins TRBV19 to TRBJ1-1; TRBD1 agrees at 10 bases. The CDR3 loop spans 16 amino acids. V shed 4 bases and J 8 bases; nucleotides not matched to a gene: 13. CDR1 and CDR2 from the germline V gene are LNHDA and SQIVND (reference sequence). CDR3 protein: CASSSSLGTGVTEAFF. The CDR3, as DNA: TGTGCCAGTAGTAGCTCCCTAGGGACAGGGGTAACCGAAGCTTTCTTT.

As DNA, the CDR3 is TGTGCCAGCAGTACCCAGGGGAGGGAAAACACTGAAGCTTTCTTT. Its translation: CASSTQGRENTEAFF. The chain joins TRBV6-2 or TRBV6-3 to TRBJ1-1; TRBD1 might be the D (6 bases). The CDR3 sequence is 15 residues long. The germline V gene encodes CDR1 MNHEY and CDR2 SVGEGT. Trimming took off 5 bases at V and 2 bases at J, with 15 bases between the two ends.

CDR3 coding DNA: TGTGCCAGCATGCGGTCCGTCTACAATGAGCAGTTCTTC. Residues: CASMRSVYNEQFF. V gene TRBV6-5 combines with J gene TRBJ2-1; D not certain. CDR3 length: 13 amino acids. Germline loops: CDR1 MNHEY, CDR2 SVGAGI. V lost 7 bases, J lost 3 bases, and 10 bases lay in between.

This clone was picked up one time. The V gene is TRBV3-1 (or the pseudogene TRBV3-2), the J gene TRBJ1-2, with TRBD1 identical over 7 bases. Trimming at V came to 4 bases and at J to 3 bases, leaving 2 bases not matched to a gene. The CDR3 is 13 amino acids. Germline V gene data show CDR1 as LGHDT and CDR2 as YNNKEL (reference sequence). In DNA form, the CDR3 reads TGTGCCAGCAGCCTTGGGACAGACTATGGCTACACCTTC. The encoded protein is CASSLGTDYGYTF.

The chain combines TRBV28 with TRBJ2-5; maybe TRBD1 (6 bases). This CDR3 is built from 14 residues. Per germline, CDR1 MDHEN and CDR2 SYDVKM. V lost 3 bases and J 9 bases, leaving 17 bases between the germline ends. The CDR3 reads CASSFQGTPEAQYF. CDR3 DNA: TGTGCCAGCAGTTTTCAGGGGACGCCTGAGGCCCAGTACTTC.

This sequence joins TRBV10-3 and TRBJ2-7; D may be TRBD2 (5 bases). There are 12 residues in the CDR3. CDR1 is ENHRY and CDR2 is SYGVKD in the germline V gene. V gave up 9 bases and J gave up 6 bases, with 15 bases separating them. In DNA, the CDR3 is TGTGCCATAATTGGGAGTGACTCCGAGCAGTACTTC. It specifies CAIIGSDSEQYF.

V usage is TRBV2 and J usage is TRBJ1-4, with 8 bases matching TRBD1. V was clipped by 7 bases and J by 4 bases; unmatched bases: 5. The V gene's germline CDR1 is SNHLY and CDR2 FYNNEI. This CDR3 comprises 14 residues. The CDR3 protein is CASTMGQVNEKLFF. Here the CDR3 DNA reads TGTGCCAGCACCATGGGACAGGTTAATGAAAAACTGTTTTTT.